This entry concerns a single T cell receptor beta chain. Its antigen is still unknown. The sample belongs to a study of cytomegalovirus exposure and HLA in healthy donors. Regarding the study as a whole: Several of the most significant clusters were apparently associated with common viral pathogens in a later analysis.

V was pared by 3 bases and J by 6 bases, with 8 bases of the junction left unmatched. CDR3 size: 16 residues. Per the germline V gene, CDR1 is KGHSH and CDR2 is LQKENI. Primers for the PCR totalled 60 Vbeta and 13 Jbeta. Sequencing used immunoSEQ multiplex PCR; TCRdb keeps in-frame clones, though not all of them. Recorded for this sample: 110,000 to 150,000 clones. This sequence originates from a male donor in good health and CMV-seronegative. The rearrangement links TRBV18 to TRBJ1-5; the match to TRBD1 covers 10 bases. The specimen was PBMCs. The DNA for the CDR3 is TGTGCCAGCTCACCGTCCGGGACAGGGGTACGTCAGCCCCAGCATTTT. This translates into CASSPSGTGVRQPQHF.